This is a list of T cell receptor beta chains from one sample in a study of cytomegalovirus exposure and HLA in healthy donors. TCRdb's table, derived via immunoSEQ multiplex PCR, lists solely in-frame clones and lacks some. This table has just over 95,000 clones, around four fifths appearing once. The specimen sequenced was PBMCs. These receptors came from a woman in her thirties or forties in good health and CMV-seronegative. The CDR3 runs from the conserved cysteine through the conserved F or W. D genes are given only for firm matches. Expanded clones get a size class; other rows say once, few or many, or leave the size out.

j_call,d_call,clone_size,v_call,cdr3_nt,cdr3_aa
TRBJ2-1,NA,NA,TRBV7-2,TGTGCCAGCAGCTTAACAGGGTCTTACTACAATGAGCAGTTCTTC,CASSLTGSYYNEQFF
TRBJ2-7,NA,NA,TRBV5-6,TGTGCCAGCAAAGAGCAAAACAGGGACGAGCAGTACTTC,CASKEQNRDEQYF
TRBJ2-7,TRBD1,NA,TRBV15,TGTGCCACCAGCAGTTACGGGGGTGCTGAAAGACAGGGGGCCTACGAGCAGTACTTC,CATSSYGGAERQGAYEQYF
TRBJ2-7,TRBD2,NA,TRBV7-2,TGTGCCAGCAGCTGGACTAGCGGGGGTTACGAGCAGTACTTC,CASSWTSGGYEQYF
TRBJ1-1,NA,NA,TRBV4-2,TGTGCCAGCAGCCAAGACAGGGACACTGAAGCTTTCTTT,CASSQDRDTEAFF
TRBJ2-7,TRBD1,NA,TRBV19,TGTGCCAGTAGTATAGGCGGGACAGGGCCCCGCGAGCAGTACTTC,CASSIGGTGPREQYF
TRBJ1-5,NA,NA,TRBV9,TGTGCCAGCAGCGTAGCAGGACAGCCGAATCAGCCCCAGCATTTT,CASSVAGQPNQPQHF
TRBJ1-5,NA,NA,TRBV29-1,TGCAGCGTCTGGACACCTAATCAGCCCCAGCATTTT,CSVWTPNQPQHF
TRBJ1-3,NA,NA,TRBV25-1,TGTGCCAGCAGACCTGGGGCCGGAAACACCATATATTTT,CASRPGAGNTIYF
TRBJ1-4,NA,NA,TRBV5-5,TGTGCCAGCAGCTTGGTACCCGGGGATGAAAAACTGTTTTTT,CASSLVPGDEKLFF
TRBJ1-5,TRBD1,NA,TRBV7-9,TGTGCCAGCAGCCGAACAGGGGGGGCGAATCAGCCCCAGCATTTT,CASSRTGGANQPQHF
TRBJ2-7,TRBD2,NA,TRBV5-1,TGCGCCAGCAGCTCGGATCCGGGACTAGCGGGGAACTACGAGCAGTACTTC,CASSSDPGLAGNYEQYF
TRBJ2-3,NA,NA,TRBV7-2,TGTGCCAGCAGCGCGGGACGGAGCACAGATACGCAGTATTTT,CASSAGRSTDTQYF
TRBJ1-2,NA,NA,TRBV20-1,TGCAGTGCTAGCAGAAGGGGTGGCTACACCTTC,CSASRRGGYTF
TRBJ1-5,NA,NA,TRBV4-1,TGCGCCAGCCGCCTGTTGACAGAACCCAATCAGCCCCAGCATTTT,CASRLLTEPNQPQHF
TRBJ2-7,TRBD2,NA,TRBV19,TGTGCCAGTTTCGGGGGGTACGAGCAGTACTTC,CASFGGYEQYF
TRBJ1-1,NA,NA,TRBV6-5,TGTGCCAGCAGACAGGGGAACACTGAAGCTTTCTTT,CASRQGNTEAFF
TRBJ1-1,TRBD1,few,TRBV10-3,TGTGCCATCAGCCCGACAGGGGAGGTCACTGAAGCTTTCTTT,CAISPTGEVTEAFF
TRBJ1-3,NA,NA,TRBV11-2,TGTGCCAGCAGCTCCTTTGAGGGAAACACCATATATTTT,CASSSFEGNTIYF
TRBJ2-3,NA,NA,TRBV9,TGTGCCAGCAGCGCCCGACAGATTACAGATACGCAGTATTTT,CASSARQITDTQYF
TRBJ1-2,NA,NA,TRBV6-5,TGTGCCAGCAGTCAACAGGGCGCCAACTATGGCTACACCTTC,CASSQQGANYGYTF
TRBJ1-5,NA,NA,TRBV18,TGTGCCAGCTCATACAGGGATCAGCCCCAGCATTTT,CASSYRDQPQHF
TRBJ1-1,NA,NA,TRBV30,TGTGCCTGGAGTGCATCTCGGGGGGGTGTGAACACTGAAGCTTTCTTT,CAWSASRGGVNTEAFF
TRBJ2-1,TRBD1,NA,TRBV15,TGTGCCACCAGCAGAGATAAGACAGGGGTTTGGGAGCAGTTCTTC,CATSRDKTGVWEQFF
TRBJ1-2,NA,NA,TRBV6-1,TGTGCCAGCAGTGAACGGCGGGGGGCGGATGGCTACACCTTC,CASSERRGADGYTF
TRBJ1-5,TRBD1,NA,TRBV27,TGTGCCAGCAGGGGGACAGGGTGGTATGATAGCAATCAGCCCCAGCATTTT,CASRGTGWYDSNQPQHF
TRBJ1-1,NA,NA,TRBV2,TGTGCCAGCAGGGGGGACTACACTGAAGCTTTCTTT,CASRGDYTEAFF
TRBJ2-1,NA,NA,TRBV5-4,TGTGCCAGCAGCGGACAGTACTCCTACAATGAGCAGTTCTTC,CASSGQYSYNEQFF
TRBJ2-7,NA,NA,TRBV5-6,TGTGCCAGCAGCTTGGCAGGACAAGGGACCTACGAGCAGTACTTC,CASSLAGQGTYEQYF
TRBJ1-6,TRBD1,NA,TRBV2,TGTGCCAGCATCGTTGACAGGGGATACAATTCACCCCTCCACTTT,CASIVDRGYNSPLHF
TRBJ2-1,NA,NA,TRBV7-2,TGTGCCAGCAGCTTAGGTGTAGATGAGCAGTTCTTC,CASSLGVDEQFF
TRBJ1-3,NA,once,TRBV5-1,TGCGCCAGCAGCCTTCAGGGCCTCTCTGGAAACACCATATATTTT,CASSLQGLSGNTIYF
TRBJ2-1,TRBD2,NA,TRBV7-9,TGTGCCAGCAGCGACTGGACTAGCGGGGAGCAGTTCTTC,CASSDWTSGEQFF
TRBJ1-1,TRBD1,few,TRBV6-1,TGTGCCAGCAGGGGTCTGCCCGGACAGGGGGCAGAAGCTTTCTTT,CASRGLPGQGAEAFF
TRBJ2-1,TRBD2,NA,TRBV11-2,TGTGCCAGCAGCTTGACTAGCGGGGGGGGTGAGCAGTTCTTC,CASSLTSGGGEQFF
TRBJ1-1,NA,once,TRBV7-9,TGTGCCAGCAGCTTCGTTAACACTGAAGCTTTCTTT,CASSFVNTEAFF
TRBJ1-5,TRBD1,few,TRBV19,TGTGCCAGTAGTATCAGCAGGGGGAGTCAGCCCCAGCATTTT,CASSISRGSQPQHF
TRBJ1-3,NA,once,TRBV2,TGTGCCAGCATGACTGACAGGAAAGTTACTGGAAACACCATATATTTT,CASMTDRKVTGNTIYF
TRBJ2-3,NA,NA,TRBV6-1,TGTGCCAGCAGTGAAATGTCTAGCACAGATACGCAGTATTTT,CASSEMSSTDTQYF
TRBJ2-5,TRBD2,once,TRBV11-2,TGTGCCAGCAGCTTAGGGAGCGGGGGGGCCACGGAGACCCAGTACTTC,CASSLGSGGATETQYF
TRBJ1-2,NA,NA,TRBV6-1,TGTGCCAGCAGGGGAGGGGGGAATCCCAACTATGGCTACACCTTC,CASRGGGNPNYGYTF
TRBJ1-1,NA,NA,TRBV7-8,TGTGCCAGCAGCTTAGGGCTGGGCTTCACTGAAGCTTTCTTT,CASSLGLGFTEAFF
TRBJ1-5,TRBD1,NA,TRBV19,TGTGCCAGTACGGACAGGGTGGGAGAGGCCCAGCATTTT,CASTDRVGEAQHF
TRBJ2-1,TRBD1,NA,TRBV15,TGTGCCACCAGCAGAGATTACCTAGCTGGGACAGGGGGGAGTGAGCAGTTCTTC,CATSRDYLAGTGGSEQFF
TRBJ1-1,NA,NA,TRBV7-8,TGTGCCAGCAGCTCGGGGGTTAACACTGAAGCTTTCTTT,CASSSGVNTEAFF
TRBJ2-2,TRBD2,once,TRBV18,TGTGCCAGCTCACCGTCTCTAGCGGGGAACACCGGGGAGCTGTTTTTT,CASSPSLAGNTGELFF